This T cell receptor (beta chain) appears in the sequencing data of a study of OX40 agonist ivuxolimab in advanced cancers. Study in general: The patients received ivuxolimab by intravenous route every 2 weeks at 0.01 to 10 mg/kg. Aged about 20 to 80 with a mean of approximately 57 years, they were about 80% male. Overall study findings and caveats: Partial responders receiving 0.1-3.0 mg/kg showed among the lowest clonal expansion. Low normalized clonal expansion also occurred in some nonresponding patients.

Note on this clone: Its antigen is currently unknown.

V lost 0 bases, J lost 6 bases, and 8 bases stayed unmatched. The CDR3 runs 16 residues. Germline CDR1 and CDR2: SGHNT and YYREEE (reference sequence). Sequencing was performed with immunoSEQ multiplex PCR; in TCRdb, only in-frame clones are kept and a portion is missing. The data contain approximately 89,000 clones, approximately 91% of them seen just once; the ten biggest clones take up about 0.7%. The receptor's source is an adult with an advanced solid tumor such as melanoma, head and neck, liver or kidney cancer. The chain has TRBV5-4 and TRBJ2-2, with 7 bases lining up with TRBD2. The sample in question was CD4+ or CD8+ T cells sorted from blood, obtained in a trial of the OX40 agonist ivuxolimab. Here the CDR3 reads CASSLGTSPSAGELFF. The CDR3, as DNA: TGTGCCAGCAGCTTGGGGACTAGTCCCTCGGCCGGGGAGCTGTTTTTT.